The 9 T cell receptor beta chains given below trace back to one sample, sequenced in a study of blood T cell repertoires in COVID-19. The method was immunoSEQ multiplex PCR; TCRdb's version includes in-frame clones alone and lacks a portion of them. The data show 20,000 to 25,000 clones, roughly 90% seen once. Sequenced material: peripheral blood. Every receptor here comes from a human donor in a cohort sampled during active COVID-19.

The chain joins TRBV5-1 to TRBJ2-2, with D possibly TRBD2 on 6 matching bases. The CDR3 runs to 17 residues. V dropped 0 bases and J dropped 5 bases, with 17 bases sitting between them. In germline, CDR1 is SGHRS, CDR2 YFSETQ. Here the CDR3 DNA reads TGCGCCAGCAGCTTGGGCTTTGACAGCCGGGGGACCGGGGAGCTGTTTTTT. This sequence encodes CASSLGFDSRGTGELFF.

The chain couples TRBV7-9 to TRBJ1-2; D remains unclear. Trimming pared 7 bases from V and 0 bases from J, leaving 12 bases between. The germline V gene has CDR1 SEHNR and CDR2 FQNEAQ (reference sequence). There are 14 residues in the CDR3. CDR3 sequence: CASTEGTPNYGYTF. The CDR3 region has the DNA TGTGCCAGCACCGAGGGTACCCCTAACTATGGCTACACCTTC.

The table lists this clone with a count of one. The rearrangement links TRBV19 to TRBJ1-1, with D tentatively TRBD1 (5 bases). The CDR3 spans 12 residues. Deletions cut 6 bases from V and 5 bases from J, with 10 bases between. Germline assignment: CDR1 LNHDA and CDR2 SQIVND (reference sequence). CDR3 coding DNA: TGTGCCAGTAGGGGCGGGGGGACTGAAGCTTTCTTT. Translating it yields CASRGGGTEAFF.

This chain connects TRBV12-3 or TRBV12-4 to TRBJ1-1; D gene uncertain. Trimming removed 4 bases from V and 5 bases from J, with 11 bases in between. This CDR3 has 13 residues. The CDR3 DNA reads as TGTGCCAGCAGTTCATCCCCAGCGACTGAAGCTTTCTTT. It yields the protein CASSSSPATEAFF.

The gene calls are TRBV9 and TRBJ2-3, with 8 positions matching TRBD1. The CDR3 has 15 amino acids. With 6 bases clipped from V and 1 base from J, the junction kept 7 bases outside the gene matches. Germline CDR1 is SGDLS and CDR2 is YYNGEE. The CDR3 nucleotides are TGTGCCAGCAACCCTGGACAGGGCCGCACAGATACGCAGTATTTT. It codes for CASNPGQGRTDTQYF.

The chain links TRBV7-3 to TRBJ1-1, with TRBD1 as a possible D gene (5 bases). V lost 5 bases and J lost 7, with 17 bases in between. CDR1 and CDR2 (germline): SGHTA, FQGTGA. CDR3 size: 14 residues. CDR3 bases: TGTGCCAGCAGCCCGCAGGGCTTAGGTGGTGAAGCTTTCTTT. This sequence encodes CASSPQGLGGEAFF.

The CDR3 DNA is TGTGCCAGCCAGACAGGGCTGGGTCAGCCCCAGCATTTT. It yields the protein CASQTGLGQPQHF. V and J are TRBV27 and TRBJ1-5; TRBD1 agrees at 7 bases. Looked up from germline, CDR1 is MNHEY and CDR2 is SMNVEV (reference sequence). Unmatched junction bases numbered 7, after V lost 8 bases and J lost 6 bases. The CDR3 has 13 residues.

CDR3 sequence (DNA): TGTGCCAGCAGTCACGACAGGGGGCCGGGCGAGCAGTACTTC. This codes for CASSHDRGPGEQYF. The rearrangement joins TRBV2 to TRBJ2-7; TRBD1 agrees at 10 bases. Germline V gene data show CDR1 as SNHLY and CDR2 as FYNNEI. The CDR3 has 14 amino acids. V trimming: 5 bases; J trimming: 6 bases; junction bases outside the gene matches: 7.

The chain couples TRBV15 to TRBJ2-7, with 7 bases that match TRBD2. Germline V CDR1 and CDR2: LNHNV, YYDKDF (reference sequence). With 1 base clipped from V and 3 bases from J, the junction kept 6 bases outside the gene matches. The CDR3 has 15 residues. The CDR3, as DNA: TGTGCCACCAGCAGAGCTACTAGCGACGTCTACGAGCAGTACTTC. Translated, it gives CATSRATSDVYEQYF. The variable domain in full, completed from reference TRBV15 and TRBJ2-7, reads DAMVIQNPRYQVTQFGKPVTLSCSQTLNHNVMYWYQQKSSQAPKLLFHYYDKDFNNEADTPDNFQSRRPNTSFCFLDIRSPGLGDTAMYLCATSRATSDVYEQYFGPGTRLTVT.